This T cell receptor (beta chain) was found in a study of blood T cells in healthy people across ages. Sample donors were healthy Caucasian individuals that came from Russia, aged 6 to 90. Isolating PBMCs gave at least 6 million of these cells per sample. Per individual sample, total RNA of at least 5.5 micrograms was extracted. Study-wide results and caveats: Measured against age, TCR beta diversity per million T cells decreased in a roughly linear manner.

CDR3 length equals 18 residues. Germline loops: CDR1 LNHNV, CDR2 YYDKDF (reference sequence). V was clipped by 0 bases and J by 4 bases, with 22 bases between them. This clonotype was observed once. The antigen is unknown. A sample-barcoded 5' primer and a J-beta primer mix were used in a second PCR of roughly 6 to 12 cycles. TCRdb reprocessed the 5' RACE reads via MiXCR and lists one record per CDR3 protein. The sample has about 780,000 distinct CDR3 sequences, more than 35% seen once. The chain combines TRBV15 with TRBJ2-7, with a tentative D call TRBD1 (5 bases). This receptor was obtained from an older man in good health. The sequencing sample was made of blood. The CDR3 region is CATSRDYDSLRRKYEQYF. The CDR3 DNA follows: TGTGCCACCAGCAGAGATTACGACAGTTTGCGCCGCAAATACGAGCAGTACTTC.